This is a list of T cell receptor beta chains from one sample in a study of T cells in Graves' hyperthyroidism and ophthalmopathy. A single record per CDR3 protein comes from TCRdb applying MiXCR to the multiplex PCR reads. Found here are roughly 510,000 distinct CDR3 sequences, about 45% of them singletons; the top ten hold 44%. The sequenced sample was peripheral blood or thyroid tissue (not recorded which). Receptor source: an adult woman with Graves' disease, either hyperthyroidism or ophthalmopathy (not recorded which). Both conserved end residues are part of each CDR3. A D gene is named only where the DNA matches it firmly.

>.|TRBV25-1
CASRGDSKHGYF
>TRBD1|TRBV19
CATRWTGNQPQHF
>TRBD2|TRBV19
CASSIGRAQPGELFF
>.|TRBV15
CATSTRTRGNTEAFF
>.|TRBV2
CASSVIMTGNTGELFF
>.|TRBV7-9
CASRSDQNQPQHF
>.|TRBV20-1
CSAPLGSGYTF
>TRBD1|TRBV7-2
CASSLGRGQLSHQPQHF
>.|TRBV9
CASSVTTVNEQFF
>.|TRBV2
CASSNIRGNQETQYF
>TRBD2|TRBV7-2
CASSFRGGETQYF
>.|TRBV14
CASSILLGAAFF
>.|TRBV2
CASSVRGASAEAFF
>.|TRBV7-9
CASSDERDGQETQYF
>.|TRBV9
CASSVGLGKNEKLFF
>TRBD1|TRBV7-2
CASSFGQGWTYEQYF
>TRBD2|TRBV20-1
CSARGLAGVSNNEQFF
>TRBD2|TRBV29-1
CSVDMRGLAGGSYEQYF
>.|TRBV7-2
CASSLDVTAYEQYF
>.|TRBV29-1
CSVEGGTVITEAFF
>TRBD1|TRBV12-3/TRBV12-4
CASSFPGQGFYEQYF
>.|TRBV5-4
CASSLGDSEKLFF
>.|TRBV11-3
CASSSGGTWGTGELFF
>.|TRBV29-1
CSVAAVGSQETQYF
>TRBD1|TRBV7-2
CASSHLPTGVSVSPLHF
>.|TRBV7-2
CASSSRGEPFRTGELYF
>.|TRBV29-1
CSVGTTSYEQYF
>TRBD2|TRBV10-2
CTSRDRLAGASYEQYF
>.|TRBV29-1
CSANRDMNTEAFF
>TRBD2|TRBV7-9
CASSRRTSGSYEQYF
>TRBD1|TRBV6-5
CASSLREQGDTEAFF
>.|TRBV7-2
CASSFEGSSYNSPLHF
>TRBD1|TRBV2
CATGQGFHEQYF
>.|TRBV7-2
CASSLDTFYEQYF
>.|TRBV30
CAWRGYGGYTF
>.|TRBV19
CASSLLSGNNQPQHF
>.|TRBV7-8
CASTPTANTGELFF
>.|TRBV20-1
CSAREGLAYEQYF
>.|TRBV24-1
CATSDPGGYGYTF
>.|TRBV20-1
CSARPSRTQGEKLFF
>.|TRBV6-1
CASSRTDENTEAFF
>.|TRBV11-2
CASSLVTGQGGFEQYF
>.|TRBV20-1
CSANLGGMGNQPQHF
>.|TRBV5-1
CASSPQTVRGYTF
>TRBD1|TRBV29-1
CSVRTGQAANYGYTF
>TRBD1|TRBV10-3
CAISSGQDNQPQHF
>TRBD1|TRBV5-1
CASSSMDRENGYTF
>.|TRBV6-1
CASSFTVNQPQHF
>TRBD1|TRBV7-8
CASSLGPLGQGLHEQYF
>.|TRBV7-2
CASSLRQGSPLHF
>.|TRBV12-3/TRBV12-4
CASSLRVLQHF
>.|TRBV15
CATSRVGTYNSPLHF
>.|TRBV7-3
CASSQVAGGSPLHF
>.|TRBV15
CATSGRDRELFF
>.|TRBV20-1
CSARRTNQPQHF
>.|TRBV15
CATSRVRSEQYF
>.|TRBV2
CASTERIRGGYTEAFF
>.|TRBV4-1
CASSQETSYGYTF
>.|TRBV4-1
CASSQEPGDSYEQYF